The 21 T cell receptor beta chains in this list originate from one sample, sequenced in a study of blood T cell repertoires in COVID-19. Data came from immunoSEQ multiplex PCR; TCRdb stores just in-frame clones and leaves some out. This sample yields about 260,000 clones, of which 86% are seen a single time; roughly 2% belongs to the top ten. The sample consisted of PBMCs or T cells enriched from blood (not recorded which). The receptors stem from a woman between 50 and 59 years old who had recovered from COVID-19.

The V call is TRBV30, the J call TRBJ1-2; D possibly corresponds to TRBD1 (5 bases). Per germline, CDR1 GTSNPN and CDR2 SVGIG (reference sequence). Deletions cut 0 bases from V and 9 bases from J, with 14 bases between. This CDR3 contains 13 residues. The CDR3 DNA sequence: TGTGCCTGGAGTGTGGGGGGTACCGTTCGCTACACCTTC. This encodes CAWSVGGTVRYTF. Complete variable domain (other parts from reference TRBV30 and TRBJ1-2): SQTIHQWPATLVQPVGSPLSLECTVEGTSNPNLYWYRQAAGRGLQLLFYSVGIGQISSEVPQNLSASRPQDRQFILSSKKLLLSDSGFYLCAWSVGGTVRYTFGSGTRLTVV.

The chain's CDR3 is CASSLRGTINNEQFF. The CDR3 DNA is TGTGCCAGCAGTTTAAGAGGTACTATAAACAATGAGCAGTTCTTC. The chain is built from TRBV27 and TRBJ2-1; D remains ambiguous. Germline V gene data show CDR1 as MNHEY and CDR2 as SMNVEV (reference sequence). Trimming took 2 bases from V and 5 from J, leaving 13 bases between them. This CDR3 contains 15 residues.

This rearrangement joins TRBV6-5 to TRBJ2-7; 7 bases agree with TRBD1. This CDR3 is 11 amino acids long. Germline V gene sequence: CDR1 MNHEY, CDR2 SVGAGI. The V gene end was trimmed by 6 bases and the J gene end by 6 bases; junction bases not matched to a gene: 2. The DNA of the CDR3 is TGTGCCAGCAGACAGGGGTCCGAGCAGTACTTC. Translation gives CASRQGSEQYF.

This sequence joins TRBV3-1 (or the pseudogene TRBV3-2) and TRBJ1-4; D not resolved. V lost 5 bases and J lost 3, with 13 bases in between. The CDR3 is 15 residues long. Germline V lookup: CDR1 LGHDT, CDR2 YNNKEL (reference sequence). Here the CDR3 reads CASSLRGRANEKLFF. CDR3 nucleotides: TGTGCCAGCAGCTTGAGAGGGAGGGCTAATGAAAAACTGTTTTTT.

The genes are TRBV27 and TRBJ2-2, with 9 bases aligning to TRBD2. Germline CDR1 and CDR2: MNHEY and SMNVEV (reference sequence). The CDR3 loop spans 16 amino acids. V gave up 6 bases and J gave up 4 bases; unmatched junction bases: 9. CDR3 DNA sequence: TGTGCCAGCAGATTAGGGCTAGCGGGATTCACCGGGGAGCTGTTTTTT. Its protein product is CASRLGLAGFTGELFF.

The chain joins TRBV14 to TRBJ1-1; 7 nucleotides align to TRBD1. The V and J ends lost 5 bases and 2 bases, in that order; junction bases with no gene match: 11. The germline CDR1 and CDR2 sequences are SGHDN and FVKESK. The CDR3 is 16 residues long. The DNA for the CDR3 is TGTGCCAGCAGCGTACAGCCTACAGGGGTTAACACTGAAGCTTTCTTT. Protein product: CASSVQPTGVNTEAFF.

The J gene is TRBJ2-3, the V gene TRBV11-3; D call uncertain. V was clipped by 1 base and J by 7 bases, with 9 bases between them. Looked up from germline, CDR1 is SGHNT and CDR2 is YENEEA. The CDR3 loop spans 13 amino acids. This CDR3 reads CASSLGQANTQYF. CDR3 sequence (DNA): TGTGCCAGCAGCTTAGGTCAGGCGAATACGCAGTATTTT.

V is TRBV6-5 and J is TRBJ2-2; D perhaps matches TRBD2 (6 bases). The V gene lost 2 bases and the J gene lost 7 bases, with 8 bases spanning the gap. The germline V gene encodes CDR1 MNHEY and CDR2 SVGAGI. The CDR3 runs to 13 residues. The CDR3 sequence is CASSYNGGGELFF. CDR3 nucleotide sequence: TGTGCCAGCAGTTACAACGGGGGCGGGGAGCTGTTTTTT.

This clone was detected only once. The chain carries TRBV27 and TRBJ2-1; a weak D match, TRBD2 (5 bases). V was shortened by 3 bases and J by 5 bases, with 14 bases between the two germline ends. Germline CDR1 MNHEY, CDR2 SMNVEV (reference sequence). CDR3 length equals 15 residues. Here the CDR3 DNA reads TGTGCCAGCAGTTTTGTGCTTAGCGTAGACAATGAGCAGTTCTTC. Translation: CASSFVLSVDNEQFF.

V gene TRBV4-1 combines with J gene TRBJ2-3; D is possibly TRBD2 (5 bases). The CDR3 runs 18 residues. Germline values: CDR1 MGHRA, CDR2 YSYEKL. Trimming removed 5 bases from V and 2 bases from J, with 23 bases in between. Written as DNA, the CDR3 is TGCGCCAGCAGCTTAGGGCCCCCAACTAGTGGGATCACAGATACGCAGTATTTT. Its protein is CASSLGPPTSGITDTQYF.

This chain joins TRBV4-3 and TRBJ2-1; 8 nucleotides line up with TRBD2. The germline gives CDR1 LGHNA, CDR2 YSLEER. The V and J ends lost 4 bases and 4 bases, in that order; junction bases with no gene match: 6. The CDR3 is 15 amino acids. The CDR3 coding sequence is TGCGCCAGCAGCCGCAATAGCGGGAATTACAATGAGCAGTTCTTC. As protein: CASSRNSGNYNEQFF.

This clone was recorded a few times. The rearrangement joins TRBV12-5 to TRBJ1-5; D perhaps matches TRBD1 (5 bases). The V gene lost 6 bases and the J gene lost 6 bases, with 12 bases spanning the gap. The CDR3 is made up of 13 amino acids. CDR1 is LGHNT and CDR2 is FRNRAP in the germline V gene. CDR3 nucleotides: TGTGCTAGTGGCCGGGGGGGTATTCAGCCCCAGCATTTT. This translates into CASGRGGIQPQHF.

This rearrangement joins TRBV28 to TRBJ1-5, with 7 bases that match TRBD1. Trimming at V came to 5 bases and at J to 6 bases, leaving 10 bases not matched to a gene. CDR1 and CDR2 from the germline V gene are MDHEN and SYDVKM. The CDR3 sequence is 15 residues long. For the CDR3, the DNA is TGTGCCAGCAGTCCAAGGACAGGAACGGGTCAGCCCCAGCATTTT. Its protein is CASSPRTGTGQPQHF.

The rearrangement joins TRBV7-3 to TRBJ1-1; the D is unclear. V lost 5 bases and J lost 1, with 8 bases in between. There are 13 residues in the CDR3. Germline lookup yields CDR1 SGHTA and CDR2 FQGTGA. The CDR3 sequence: CASSAAENTEAFF. For the CDR3, the DNA is TGTGCCAGCAGCGCGGCAGAGAACACTGAAGCTTTCTTT.

The gene calls are TRBV6-5 and TRBJ2-3; 8 nucleotides line up with TRBD2. Germline V gene data show CDR1 as MNHEY and CDR2 as SVGAGI. This CDR3 contains 15 residues. Trimming took 7 bases from V and 4 from J; bases not matched to a gene: 10. For the CDR3, the DNA is TGTGCCAGCACATCACGGGGGGGGGCGGCAGATACGCAGTATTTT. Its protein product is CASTSRGGAADTQYF.

The gene calls are TRBV9 and TRBJ2-5; 8 nucleotides line up with TRBD1. CDR1 and CDR2 from the germline V gene are SGDLS and YYNGEE. V shed 0 bases, J shed 5 bases, and the junction held 6 bases outside the gene matches. There are 15 residues in the CDR3. The DNA of the CDR3 is TGTGCCAGCAGCGTAGGGCCAGGGGGCGCGGAGACCCAGTACTTC. The encoded protein is CASSVGPGGAETQYF.

In regard to this clone: The identical CDR3 is also encoded by other nucleotide sequences in the sample. The chain is built from TRBV5-1 and TRBJ2-3; no clear D. Trimming removed 1 base at V and 2 bases at J, with 2 bases between. This CDR3 contains 12 residues. Germline V gene data show CDR1 as SGHRS and CDR2 as YFSETQ. The DNA for the CDR3 is TGCGCCAGCAGCTTGCACACAGATACGCAGTATTTT. Protein product: CASSLHTDTQYF.

The chain carries TRBV7-8 and TRBJ1-1; 7 bases are shared with TRBD1. Germline V gene data show CDR1 as SGHVS and CDR2 as FQNEAQ. The CDR3 totals 20 residues. V lost 5 bases, J lost 3 bases, and 24 bases stayed unmatched. CDR3 sequence reads: CASSPTQFFQDREEDTEAFF. The CDR3 DNA reads as TGTGCCAGCAGCCCAACCCAATTCTTCCAAGACAGGGAAGAAGACACTGAAGCTTTCTTT.

The chain uses TRBV7-2 and TRBJ2-7, with TRBD1 matching 8 bases. V was clipped by 5 bases and J by 6 bases; unmatched bases: 9. The CDR3 sequence is 14 residues long. The germline gives CDR1 SGHTA, CDR2 FQGNSA. CDR3 nucleotide sequence: TGTGCCAGCAGCCTCTCACAGGGGGTGGTCGAGCAGTACTTC. Its translation is CASSLSQGVVEQYF. The variable domain in full, completed from reference TRBV7-2 and TRBJ2-7, reads GAGVSQSPSNKVTEKGKDVELRCDPISGHTALYWYRQSLGQGLEFLIYFQGNSAPDKSGLPSDRFSAERTGGSVSTLTIQRTQQEDSAVYLCASSLSQGVVEQYFGPGTRLTVT.

The CDR3 DNA is TGTGCCTGGAGTATCGGTCGGGGTCCCACTGAAGCTTTCTTT. This encodes CAWSIGRGPTEAFF. The V gene is TRBV30, the J gene TRBJ1-1; D remains ambiguous. Germline V CDR1 and CDR2: GTSNPN, SVGIG (reference sequence). The CDR3 is made up of 14 amino acids. V was trimmed by 2 bases and J by 4 bases, leaving 14 bases between them. Supplemented by reference TRBV30 and TRBJ1-1, the full variable domain reads SQTIHQWPATLVQPVGSPLSLECTVEGTSNPNLYWYRQAAGRGLQLLFYSVGIGQISSEVPQNLSASRPQDRQFILSSKKLLLSDSGFYLCAWSIGRGPTEAFFGQGTRLTVV.

The V and J genes are TRBV19 and TRBJ1-1, with D maybe TRBD1 (5 bases). This CDR3 contains 14 residues. Germline assignment: CDR1 LNHDA and CDR2 SQIVND (reference sequence). Trimming took off 7 bases at V and 4 bases at J, with 16 bases between the two ends. As DNA, the CDR3 is TGTGCCAGTACAACCGCGGGGCGAAGCACTGAAGCTTTCTTT. Translating gives CASTTAGRSTEAFF.